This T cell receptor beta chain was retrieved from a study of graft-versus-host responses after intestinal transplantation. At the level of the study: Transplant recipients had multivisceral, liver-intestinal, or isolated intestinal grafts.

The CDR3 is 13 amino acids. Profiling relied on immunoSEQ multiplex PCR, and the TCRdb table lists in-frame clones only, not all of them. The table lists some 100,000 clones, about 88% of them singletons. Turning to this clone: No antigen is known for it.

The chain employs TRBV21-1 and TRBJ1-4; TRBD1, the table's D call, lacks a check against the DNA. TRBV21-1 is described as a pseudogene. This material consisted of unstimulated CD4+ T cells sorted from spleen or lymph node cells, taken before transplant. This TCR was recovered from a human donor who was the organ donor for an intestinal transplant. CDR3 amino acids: CAGVQGKNEKLFF. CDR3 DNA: TGTGCCGGGGTACAGGGAAAGAATGAAAAACTGTTTTTT.